The 30 T cell receptor beta chains presented below share a single source sample, sequenced in a study of CD8+ T cells in alopecia areata. Following extraction, RNA underwent reverse transcription to cDNA, which served as the sequencing template. The table came from immunoSEQ multiplex PCR; TCRdb's copy has only in-frame clones and leaves some out. There are 140,000 or so clones in the sample; roughly 58% occur only once, and 30% to 45% lies in the top ten. The sequenced sample consisted of CD8+ T cells sorted from blood. All receptors derive from a human donor in good health.

This clone was observed a few times. The chain combines TRBV9 with TRBJ2-3; D gene ambiguous. The CDR3 consists of 14 residues. With 4 bases removed from V and 4 bases from J, the gap between germline ends came to 13 bases. CDR1 and CDR2 (germline): SGDLS, YYNGEE. In nucleotides, the CDR3 is TGTGCCAGCAGCCTAAACCCGTCGGCAGATACGCAGTATTTT. Protein product: CASSLNPSADTQYF.

In this sample, this clone turned up a few times. The CDR3 reads CASSLGGYNEKLFF. The CDR3 bases are TGTGCCAGCAGTTTAGGAGGCTATAATGAAAAACTGTTTTTT. The J gene is TRBJ1-4, the V gene TRBV6-5; D is unclear. Germline values: CDR1 MNHEY, CDR2 SVGAGI. V was trimmed by 4 bases and J by 4 bases, leaving 10 bases between them. The CDR3 has 14 residues.

The gene calls are TRBV4-1 and TRBJ1-5, with unresolved D. This CDR3 contains 13 residues. Per germline, CDR1 MGHRA and CDR2 YSYEKL. V dropped 1 base and J dropped 4 bases, with 5 bases sitting between them. The CDR3 is CASSQVQNQPQHF. For the CDR3, the DNA is TGCGCCAGCAGCCAAGTACAGAATCAGCCCCAGCATTTT.

This clone was found once. The chain couples TRBV27 to TRBJ1-2; TRBD1 might be the D (5 bases). CDR3 length equals 14 residues. Between the trimmed V and J ends, which lost 6 bases and 8 bases, there was a span of 19 bases. Germline CDR1 MNHEY, CDR2 SMNVEV (reference sequence). This chain's CDR3 is CASSPGPSPTGYTF. The CDR3 nucleotides read TGTGCCAGCAGCCCGGGGCCCTCACCGACGGGCTACACCTTC.

V usage is TRBV7-9 and J usage is TRBJ2-1, with 10 bases matching TRBD2. Unmatched junction bases numbered 7, after V lost 4 bases and J lost 4 bases. CDR1 is SEHNR and CDR2 is FQNEAQ in the germline V gene (reference sequence). The CDR3 consists of 16 residues. The CDR3 bases are TGTGCCAGCAGCTCCAGACTAGCGGGCGTGTACAATGAGCAGTTCTTC. It codes for CASSSRLAGVYNEQFF. The complete variable domain, with remaining parts taken from reference TRBV7-9 and TRBJ2-1, reads DTGVSQNPRHKITKRGQNVTFRCDPISEHNRLYWYRQTLGQGPEFLTYFQNEAQLEKSRLLSDRFSAERPKGSFSTLEIQRTEQGDSAMYLCASSSRLAGVYNEQFFGPGTRLTVL.

This chain joins TRBV7-9 and TRBJ2-3; D is undetermined. Germline V gene lookup returns CDR1 SEHNR and CDR2 FQNEAQ (reference sequence). CDR3 length equals 14 residues. V lost 6 bases and J lost 4, with 14 bases in between. CDR3 sequence: CASSSLPDADTQYF. The CDR3 nucleotides read TGTGCCAGCAGTTCATTGCCAGACGCAGATACGCAGTATTTT.

The chain combines TRBV15 with TRBJ2-7, with 8 bases identical to TRBD2. This CDR3 has 13 amino acids. V lost 9 bases, J lost 2 bases, and 6 bases stayed unmatched. The germline CDR1 and CDR2 sequences are LNHNV and YYDKDF (reference sequence). The CDR3 loop reads CATGTGRAYEQYF. CDR3 coding DNA: TGTGCCACGGGAACCGGGAGGGCCTACGAGCAGTACTTC.

This clone was observed a handful of times. The chain links TRBV29-1 to TRBJ2-2; D call uncertain. This CDR3 has 10 residues. Germline CDR1 is SQVTM and CDR2 is ANQGSEA. V shed 3 bases and J shed 4 bases, with 0 bases lying between them. The CDR3 here is CSVDTGELFF. The CDR3 DNA reads TGCAGCGTTGACACCGGGGAGCTGTTTTTT.

The chain has TRBV25-1 and TRBJ2-7; 8 nucleotides match TRBD1. Germline V gene lookup returns CDR1 MGHDK and CDR2 SYGVNS. The CDR3 has 15 residues. The V segment lost 1 base and the J segment 2 bases; nucleotides outside the gene matches: 4. CDR3 nucleotides: TGTGCCAGCAGTGAATTCGGGACAGGACCCTACGAGCAGTACTTC. It codes for CASSEFGTGPYEQYF.

The chain recombines TRBV5-1 with TRBJ2-5; no definite D call. The CDR3 contains 12 residues. V was shortened by 4 bases and J by 5 bases, with 9 bases between the two germline ends. CDR1 is SGHRS and CDR2 is YFSETQ in the germline V gene. CDR3 DNA sequence: TGCGCCAGCAGCGGGTCTTGGGAGACCCAGTACTTC. This encodes CASSGSWETQYF. Combining the CDR3 with reference TRBV5-1 and TRBJ2-5 gives the whole variable domain KAGVTQTPRYLIKTRGQQVTLSCSPISGHRSVSWYQQTPGQGLQFLFEYFSETQRNKGNFPGRFSGRQFSNSRSEMNVSTLELGDSALYLCASSGSWETQYFGPGTRLLVL.

The chain is built from TRBV5-4 and TRBJ2-3, with D perhaps assigned TRBD1 or TRBD2 (5 bases each). The CDR3 runs to 15 residues. Germline V gene lookup returns CDR1 SGHNT and CDR2 YYREEE (reference sequence). V lost 3 bases and J 4 bases, leaving 15 bases between the germline ends. Here the CDR3 DNA reads TGTGCCAGCAGCTGGGTTGGGTCGGGGCCAGATACGCAGTATTTT. It codes for CASSWVGSGPDTQYF.

V usage is TRBV5-1 and J usage is TRBJ2-5; 12 bases fit TRBD2. Trimming took 2 bases from V and 0 from J; bases not matched to a gene: 2. The CDR3 has 16 residues. Germline values: CDR1 SGHRS, CDR2 YFSETQ. This chain's CDR3 is CASSFLAGGNQETQYF. In nucleotides, the CDR3 is TGCGCCAGCAGCTTTCTAGCGGGAGGGAACCAAGAGACCCAGTACTTC.

V usage is TRBV7-8 and J usage is TRBJ1-5; D remains ambiguous. The CDR3 contains 12 residues. V was pared by 4 bases and J by 7 bases, with 8 bases between. The germline CDR1 and CDR2 sequences are SGHVS and FQNEAQ. In DNA form, the CDR3 reads TGTGCCAGCAGCTGGGTAGACCAGCCCCAGCATTTT. Amino acids: CASSWVDQPQHF.

This clone was recorded only once. The J gene is TRBJ1-1, the V gene TRBV27; the match to TRBD1 covers 7 bases. The junction had 12 bases not matched to a gene; V was cut back by 4 bases and J by 4 bases. The CDR3 length is 16 residues. Germline lookup yields CDR1 MNHEY and CDR2 SMNVEV (reference sequence). Here the CDR3 DNA reads TGTGCCAGCAGTTCCCTCGGCGTGACAGGGAGCACTGAAGCTTTCTTT. It encodes CASSSLGVTGSTEAFF.

The V gene is TRBV5-1, the J gene TRBJ2-5, with 12 nucleotides matching TRBD2. CDR3 length equals 16 residues. V lost 3 bases and J lost 5; bases outside the gene matches: 8. Germline V gene lookup returns CDR1 SGHRS and CDR2 YFSETQ. This chain's CDR3 is CASSSRLAGVVETQYF. The CDR3 nucleotides read TGCGCCAGCAGCTCAAGACTAGCGGGAGTCGTTGAGACCCAGTACTTC.

V and J are TRBV28 and TRBJ2-1; TRBD2 aligns across 8 bases. CDR3 length: 16 amino acids. Unmatched junction bases numbered 8, after V lost 3 bases and J lost 4 bases. The germline gives CDR1 MDHEN, CDR2 SYDVKM. CDR3 nucleotides: TGTGCCAGCAGTTTGGAGTCTAGCGGGTCTTACAATGAGCAGTTCTTC. It encodes CASSLESSGSYNEQFF.

The chain combines TRBV27 with TRBJ1-5; the match to TRBD1 covers 9 bases. Germline CDR1 reads MNHEY; CDR2 reads SMNVEV (reference sequence). Trimming at V came to 7 bases and at J to 1 base, leaving 5 bases not matched to a gene. The CDR3 spans 15 residues. The CDR3 loop is CASKQGAMSNQPQHF. The CDR3 region has the DNA TGTGCCAGCAAACAGGGGGCGATGAGCAATCAGCCCCAGCATTTT.

This chain uses TRBV15 with TRBJ2-3, with TRBD2 matching 10 bases. The CDR3 is 18 residues long. Trimming cost V 0 bases and J 3 bases; bases outside gene matches: 9. Germline V CDR1 and CDR2: LNHNV, YYDKDF (reference sequence). This CDR3 is CATSRESGRAGMTDTQYF. The CDR3 DNA follows: TGTGCCACCAGCAGAGAAAGCGGGAGGGCCGGTATGACAGATACGCAGTATTTT.

The chain is built from TRBV6-5 and TRBJ2-7; 8 bases agree with TRBD2. Looked up from germline, CDR1 is MNHEY and CDR2 is SVGAGI. There are 15 residues in the CDR3. V was clipped by 0 bases and J by 5 bases; unmatched bases: 6. CDR3 region: CASSYSGGGLNEQYF. In nucleotides, the CDR3 is TGTGCCAGCAGTTACTCGGGCGGGGGGCTAAACGAGCAGTACTTC.

The rearrangement uses TRBV29-1 and TRBJ2-5; D ambiguous. This CDR3 comprises 12 residues. V was cut by 3 bases and J by 5 bases, with 10 bases left in between. Germline V gene lookup returns CDR1 SQVTM and CDR2 ANQGSEA. CDR3 loop: CSVEAGPETQYF. The CDR3 region has the DNA TGCAGCGTTGAGGCCGGGCCTGAGACCCAGTACTTC. The variable domain in full, with the rest retrieved from reference TRBV29-1 and TRBJ2-5, is SAVISQKPSRDICQRGTSLTIQCQVDSQVTMMFWYRQQPGQSLTLIATANQGSEATYESGFVIDKFPISRPNLTFSTLTVSNMSPEDSSIYLCSVEAGPETQYFGPGTRLLVL.

This clone was counted a few times. The genes are TRBV9 and TRBJ2-7, with 7 bases aligning to TRBD1. Germline CDR1 is SGDLS and CDR2 is YYNGEE. Losses at the gene ends were 0 bases for V and 2 bases for J; bases not matched to a gene: 2. The CDR3 totals 14 residues. The CDR3: CASSVDRGPYEQYF. The DNA of the CDR3 is TGTGCCAGCAGCGTAGACAGGGGACCCTACGAGCAGTACTTC. The variable domain in full, completed from reference TRBV9 and TRBJ2-7, reads DSGVTQTPKHLITATGQRVTLRCSPRSGDLSVYWYQQSLDQGLQFLIQYYNGEERAKGNILERFSAQQFPDLHSELNLSSLELGDSALYFCASSVDRGPYEQYFGPGTRLTVT.

This chain joins TRBV2 and TRBJ2-7; D is possibly TRBD2 (5 bases). Germline V CDR1 and CDR2: SNHLY, FYNNEI. Trimming removed 1 base at V and 5 bases at J, with 12 bases between. CDR3 size: 14 residues. This CDR3 is CASSEGRGRDEQYF. CDR3 nucleotides: TGTGCCAGCAGTGAAGGTCGGGGTAGGGACGAGCAGTACTTC.

The rearrangement joins TRBV5-6 to TRBJ2-7, with D tentatively TRBD1 or TRBD2 (5 bases each). The CDR3 runs to 16 residues. Germline V gene lookup returns CDR1 SGHDT and CDR2 YYEEEE. The V gene lost 2 bases and the J gene lost 2 bases, with 17 bases spanning the gap. The CDR3 loop is CASSFMISQGPYEQYF. The CDR3 region has the DNA TGTGCCAGCAGCTTCATGATCAGCCAGGGACCCTACGAGCAGTACTTC.

The J gene is TRBJ1-1, the V gene TRBV6-6; 11 positions agree with TRBD1. The CDR3 contains 16 residues. The trim removed 2 bases at V and 6 bases at J, leaving 8 bases unmatched. CDR1 and CDR2 (germline): MNHNY, SVGAGI (reference sequence). CDR3 nucleotide sequence: TGTGCCAGCAGTTACAGGGACAGGGGGTTTGCGGCTGAAGCTTTCTTT. Translated: CASSYRDRGFAAEAFF.

About this clone: Other DNA sequences of this sample code for an identical CDR3. The chain employs TRBV20-1 and TRBJ2-1; D is unresolved. The V gene lost 1 base and the J gene lost 9 bases, with 4 bases spanning the gap. Germline V lookup: CDR1 DFQATT, CDR2 SNEGSKA (reference sequence). CDR3 length equals 10 residues. DNA of the CDR3: TGCAGTGCTAGAGGGGGTGAGCAGTTCTTC. It yields the protein CSARGGEQFF.

This chain joins TRBV5-1 and TRBJ2-7; D not certain. This CDR3 has 18 residues. Trimming removed 0 bases from V and 5 bases from J, with 24 bases in between. Germline V gene data show CDR1 as SGHRS and CDR2 as YFSETQ. The CDR3 region has the DNA TGCGCCAGCAGCTTGGTAGGGAATCGCAGGACCGCTTTCGACGAGCAGTACTTC. Its protein product is CASSLVGNRRTAFDEQYF.

The CDR3 sequence: CATSMSRGRDTQYF. The CDR3 bases are TGTGCCACCAGCATGTCGAGGGGAAGAGATACGCAGTATTTT. This chain joins TRBV15 and TRBJ2-3, with D tentatively TRBD1 or TRBD2 (5 bases each). The CDR3 is 14 amino acids. Germline V lookup: CDR1 LNHNV, CDR2 YYDKDF (reference sequence). V was shortened by 4 bases and J by 5 bases, with 13 bases between the two germline ends. Looking up the rest from reference TRBV15 and TRBJ2-3 gives the full variable domain: DAMVIQNPRYQVTQFGKPVTLSCSQTLNHNVMYWYQQKSSQAPKLLFHYYDKDFNNEADTPDNFQSRRPNTSFCFLDIRSPGLGDTAMYLCATSMSRGRDTQYFGPGTRLTVL.

The chain joins TRBV9 to TRBJ2-1, with a possible D match to TRBD2 (6 bases). The CDR3 totals 15 residues. The germline gives CDR1 SGDLS, CDR2 YYNGEE. The V and J ends lost 4 bases and 10 bases respectively, with 21 bases between them. Written as DNA, the CDR3 is TGTGCCAGCAGCCCCCGACCTCTCCCTGCGGGGGAGCAGTTCTTC. Its translation: CASSPRPLPAGEQFF.

The V gene is TRBV29-1, the J gene TRBJ2-2, with 7 bases identical to TRBD2. Per the germline V gene, CDR1 is SQVTM and CDR2 is ANQGSEA. After removal of 1 base from V and 4 bases from J, the junction contained 12 bases not matched to a gene. The CDR3 contains 17 residues. For the CDR3, the DNA is TGCAGCGTTGAAGGACCTGGTGGCGGGAGTTTCACCGGGGAGCTGTTTTTT. As protein: CSVEGPGGGSFTGELFF.

V gene TRBV29-1 combines with J gene TRBJ2-5; a possible D gene is TRBD2 (5 bases). The V gene lost 7 bases and the J gene lost 2 bases, with 5 bases spanning the gap. From germline, CDR1 is SQVTM and CDR2 ANQGSEA. The CDR3 sequence is 10 residues long. CDR3 nucleotide sequence: TGCAGCGGGACTCAAGAGACCCAGTACTTC. It codes for CSGTQETQYF.